This T cell receptor (beta chain) was recovered during a study of blood T cell repertoires in COVID-19. At the level of the study: PBMCs, B-cell-depleted T cells, or T cells were the source of the cDNA or gDNA that made up the material.

Profiling relied on immunoSEQ multiplex PCR, and the TCRdb table lists in-frame clones only, not all of them. Found here are tens of thousands of clones, 80% to 90% of them singletons; the top ten hold 15% to 20%. In its sample, this clone was seen a few times. In germline, CDR1 is SQVTM, CDR2 ANQGSEA. J gave up 5 bases and V 1 base, and 12 bases lay outside the gene matches. The CDR3 is 16 residues long. The chain couples TRBV29-1 to TRBJ1-2, with TRBD1 identical over 8 bases. Sequencing was carried out using peripheral blood. The TCR was taken from a woman aged 60-75 years with acute or convalescent COVID-19. The CDR3 DNA follows: TGCAGCGTTGAAGCCACATCCGCACAGGGGGGGTATGGCTACACCTTC. The encoded protein is CSVEATSAQGGYGYTF.